This T cell receptor beta chain was obtained from a study of blood T cell repertoires in COVID-19. The protocol was immunoSEQ multiplex PCR, while the TCRdb copy is restricted to in-frame clones and leaves out a portion. The sample includes 150,000 or so clones, 75% to 85% of them seen just once. CDR3 length: 16 amino acids. Germline CDR1 LGHDT, CDR2 YNNKEL (reference sequence). The ends lost 3 bases at V and 5 bases at J; junction bases unmatched: 8. The sequenced material came from peripheral blood. V gene TRBV3-1 (or the pseudogene TRBV3-2) combines with J gene TRBJ2-7; 12 positions agree with TRBD2. This TCR was recovered from a human donor in a cohort sampled during active COVID-19. CDR3 bases: TGTGCCAGCAGCCAGGGTTCTAGCGGGAGGGACGACGAGCAGTACTTC. This gives the protein CASSQGSSGRDDEQYF.